This TCR beta chain was recovered during a study of cytomegalovirus exposure and HLA in healthy donors. In the PCR, 60 Vbeta and 13 Jbeta primers were used. TCRdb's copy holds only in-frame clones and misses some; the assay was immunoSEQ multiplex PCR. This table has approximately 190,000 clones, more than 70% appearing once. As regards this clone: The antigen is not known.

The study, taken as a whole, reports: TCR beta sequences reportedly predicted most subjects' HLA-A and HLA-B alleles accurately. Donors were assumed by presence/absence analyses to have roughly uniform sequencing depth. The likely origin of a cluster of highly shared sequence variants was a sequencing artifact.

CDR3 length: 17 residues. CDR1 MGHDK and CDR2 SYGVNS come from the germline V gene. V and J are TRBV25-1 and TRBJ1-3, with 11 bases matching TRBD1. Near its end, the DNA agrees better with TRBJ2-2, so the J call may be wrong. Material: PBMCs. This TCR derives from a boy aged 5-17 years in good health and CMV-seronegative. This chain's CDR3 is CASSEYRTGGVAGELFF. The CDR3 DNA sequence: TGTGCCAGCAGTGAATATAGGACAGGGGGCGTCGCCGGGGAGCTGTTTTTT.